This TCR beta chain is drawn from a study of beta chain features in type 1 diabetes. Study-wide findings and caveats: Moderate but significant shortening of TCRB CDR3s was recorded in all four CD4+ subsets from Type 1 diabetes patients.

The V segment lost 4 bases and the J segment 2 bases; nucleotides outside the gene matches: 6. CDR1 is SEHNR and CDR2 is FQNEAQ in the germline V gene (reference sequence). The CDR3 loop spans 15 amino acids. This clone was seen more than once but under ten times. Its target is not known. All of the isolated RNA was reverse transcribed, so expressed TCRB transcripts were sequenced. Sequenced by immunoSEQ multiplex PCR; TCRdb stores in-frame clones only, minus some. The repertoire has 250,000 or so clones, more than 11% of them found once; the top ten carry about 0.02%. This rearrangement joins TRBV7-9 to TRBJ2-5; TRBD2 agrees at 8 bases. This receptor was obtained from a young man with type 1 diabetes. Sequenced: naive CD4+ T cells from blood. The CDR3 protein is CASSSGTSAQETQYF. The CDR3, as DNA: TGTGCCAGCAGCTCTGGGACTAGTGCTCAAGAGACCCAGTACTTC.